The 27 T cell receptor beta chains listed next were all sequenced from one sample in a study of cytomegalovirus exposure and HLA in healthy donors. Using immunoSEQ multiplex PCR, the repertoire was profiled, and TCRdb retains in-frame clones only, with some absent. The sample carries some 180,000 clones, roughly 81% recorded once. The specimen sequenced was PBMCs. These TCRs come from a woman in her twenties or thirties in good health and CMV-seronegative.

This clone occurred once. CDR3 in DNA: TGCGCCAGCAGCCGGGAAACTAGCACAGATACGCAGTATTTT. Translating gives CASSRETSTDTQYF. V is TRBV5-1 and J is TRBJ2-3, with D possibly matching TRBD2 (5 bases). This CDR3 comprises 14 residues. Germline V gene data show CDR1 as SGHRS and CDR2 as YFSETQ. V was cut by 4 bases and J by 0 bases, with 9 bases left in between.

This chain connects TRBV7-3 to TRBJ2-5; 7 nucleotides line up with TRBD1. Unmatched junction bases numbered 12, after V lost 5 bases and J lost 3 bases. Germline V gene sequence: CDR1 SGHTA, CDR2 FQGTGA. This CDR3 has 16 amino acids. DNA of the CDR3: TGTGCCAGCAGCCGACTTCACAGGGGCGTAGAAGAGACCCAGTACTTC. Residues: CASSRLHRGVEETQYF. Full variable domain (remainder filled in from reference TRBV7-3 and TRBJ2-5): GAGVSQTPSNKVTEKGKYVELRCDPISGHTALYWYRQSLGQGPEFLIYFQGTGAADDSGLPNDRFFAVRPEGSVSTLKIQRTERGDSAVYLCASSRLHRGVEETQYFGPGTRLLVL.

The chain has TRBV11-3 and TRBJ2-5; D might be TRBD2 (6 bases). The CDR3 loop spans 13 amino acids. The germline V gene encodes CDR1 SGHNT and CDR2 YENEEA. Trimming pared 3 bases from V and 5 bases from J, leaving 10 bases between. CDR3 sequence: CASSFGGVETQYF. The CDR3 DNA sequence: TGTGCCAGCAGCTTTGGAGGGGTGGAGACCCAGTACTTC. Based on the CDR3 plus reference TRBV11-3 and TRBJ2-5, the full variable domain is EAGVVQSPRYKIIEKKQPVAFWCNPISGHNTLYWYLQNLGQGPELLIRYENEEAVDDSQLPKDRFSAERLKGVDSTLKIQPAELGDSAVYLCASSFGGVETQYFGPGTRLLVL.

This clone showed up just a few times. The CDR3 loop is CASTSGIDYGYTF. CDR3 DNA sequence: TGTGCCAGCACCTCAGGGATCGACTATGGCTACACCTTC. The V and J genes are TRBV2 and TRBJ1-2, with D tentatively TRBD1 (5 bases). The length of the CDR3 is 13 residues. Trimming took 7 bases from V and 3 from J, leaving 12 bases between them. Germline CDR1 SNHLY, CDR2 FYNNEI.

This sequence joins TRBV5-1 and TRBJ2-5, with 9 bases identical to TRBD1. Trimming took 2 bases from V and 4 from J; bases not matched to a gene: 3. Germline CDR1 reads SGHRS; CDR2 reads YFSETQ. The CDR3 runs to 14 residues. In DNA form, the CDR3 reads TGCGCCAGCAGCTTCCCGGGACAGGGAGAGACCCAGTACTTC. It yields the protein CASSFPGQGETQYF. Based on the CDR3 plus reference TRBV5-1 and TRBJ2-5, the full variable domain is KAGVTQTPRYLIKTRGQQVTLSCSPISGHRSVSWYQQTPGQGLQFLFEYFSETQRNKGNFPGRFSGRQFSNSRSEMNVSTLELGDSALYLCASSFPGQGETQYFGPGTRLLVL.

In its sample, this clone was seen a few times. This rearrangement joins TRBV4-1 to TRBJ2-7, with TRBD1 identical over 10 bases. V lost 1 base to trimming and J lost 4 bases; unmatched junction nucleotides: 4. CDR3 size: 15 residues. Germline CDR1 MGHRA, CDR2 YSYEKL. The CDR3 bases are TGCGCCAGCAGCCAAGCCGGGACAGGGGAGTACGAGCAGTACTTC. Protein sequence: CASSQAGTGEYEQYF.

J is TRBJ2-1 and V is TRBV11-3; 7 bases are shared with TRBD2. Germline V gene sequence: CDR1 SGHNT, CDR2 YENEEA. The CDR3 consists of 16 residues. V dropped 0 bases and J dropped 0; count of bases not matched to a gene: 2. The CDR3 spells CASSLDGGSSYNEQFF. The CDR3 DNA sequence: TGTGCCAGCAGCTTAGACGGCGGGAGCTCCTACAATGAGCAGTTCTTC. Looking up the rest from reference TRBV11-3 and TRBJ2-1 gives the full variable domain: EAGVVQSPRYKIIEKKQPVAFWCNPISGHNTLYWYLQNLGQGPELLIRYENEEAVDDSQLPKDRFSAERLKGVDSTLKIQPAELGDSAVYLCASSLDGGSSYNEQFFGPGTRLTVL.

The chain recombines TRBV5-1 with TRBJ2-7; perhaps TRBD1 as D (5 bases). Trimming shortened V by 4 bases and J by 3 bases, and 11 bases separated the two germline ends. Germline V gene data show CDR1 as SGHRS and CDR2 as YFSETQ. The CDR3 sequence is 13 residues long. This chain's CDR3 is CASSPRQLYEQYF. The CDR3 DNA reads as TGCGCCAGCAGCCCCCGACAGCTCTACGAGCAGTACTTC.

The rearrangement links TRBV5-1 to TRBJ1-4, with unresolved D. The CDR3 contains 15 residues. V was shortened by 2 bases and J by 5 bases, with 13 bases between the two germline ends. Germline values: CDR1 SGHRS, CDR2 YFSETQ. CDR3 coding DNA: TGCGCCAGCAGCTTTAGGTCAGGCGAGAATGAAAAACTGTTTTTT. Encoded protein: CASSFRSGENEKLFF.

V gene TRBV7-9 combines with J gene TRBJ2-3; 11 bases map to TRBD2. V gave up 3 bases and J gave up 0 bases; unmatched junction bases: 5. The germline V gene encodes CDR1 SEHNR and CDR2 FQNEAQ (reference sequence). The CDR3 length is 17 residues. This chain's CDR3 is CASSFSGGAYSTDTQYF. In DNA form, the CDR3 reads TGTGCCAGCAGCTTTAGCGGGGGGGCTTATAGCACAGATACGCAGTATTTT.

The gene calls are TRBV19 and TRBJ2-4; 7 positions match TRBD2. V was pared by 3 bases and J by 1 base, with 0 bases of the junction left unmatched. Germline CDR1 is LNHDA and CDR2 is SQIVND (reference sequence). This CDR3 has 14 residues. CDR3: CASSMGGAKNIQYF. For the CDR3, the DNA is TGTGCCAGTAGTATGGGAGGGGCCAAAAACATTCAGTACTTC.

This clone turned up a few times. The CDR3 DNA reads TGTGCCTGGGCTCAGGGATTGAATTCACCCCTCCACTTT. It specifies CAWAQGLNSPLHF. The rearrangement links TRBV30 to TRBJ1-6, with a possible D match to TRBD1 (5 bases). The CDR3 covers 13 residues. The germline V gene encodes CDR1 GTSNPN and CDR2 SVGIG (reference sequence). The ends were cut back, 5 bases at V and 7 bases at J, with 12 bases in the middle.

The V and J genes are TRBV7-9 and TRBJ2-1; 7 nucleotides agree with TRBD1. The CDR3 has 18 amino acids. The trim removed 11 bases at V and 6 bases at J, leaving 25 bases unmatched. Germline values: CDR1 SEHNR, CDR2 FQNEAQ (reference sequence). CDR3 sequence (DNA): TGTGCCCATAGATACGACCGGCCGGGACAGATCCTTATCAATGAGCAGTTCTTC. Translating gives CAHRYDRPGQILINEQFF.

This chain uses TRBV6-1 with TRBJ2-7, with D maybe TRBD1 (5 bases). The V end was cut by 2 bases, the J end by 3 bases, with 14 bases between. The germline V gene has CDR1 MNHNS and CDR2 SASEGT. The CDR3 consists of 15 residues. CDR3 sequence: CASSEFMQGYYEQYF. The CDR3 coding sequence is TGTGCCAGCAGTGAATTTATGCAGGGATACTACGAGCAGTACTTC.

The chain recombines TRBV5-1 with TRBJ1-2; D is uncertain. Trimming stripped 0 bases from V and 6 bases from J, with 6 bases between. The CDR3 is 12 amino acids. Germline assignment: CDR1 SGHRS and CDR2 YFSETQ. As DNA, the CDR3 is TGCGCCAGCAGCTTGGACCAGGATGGCTACACCTTC. This translates into CASSLDQDGYTF.

The chain couples TRBV9 to TRBJ2-5; 8 nucleotides match TRBD1. Germline values: CDR1 SGDLS, CDR2 YYNGEE. The CDR3 runs 15 residues. The trim removed 0 bases at V and 5 bases at J, leaving 6 bases unmatched. The DNA of the CDR3 is TGTGCCAGCAGCGTAGGCGCAGGGGGCACGGAGACCCAGTACTTC. Protein product: CASSVGAGGTETQYF.

The chain uses TRBV5-6 and TRBJ1-2, with D possibly TRBD1 on 6 matching bases. Germline-derived CDR1 and CDR2 are SGHDT and YYEEEE. V was cut by 1 base and J by 4 bases, with 20 bases left in between. The CDR3 has 17 residues. CDR3 sequence (DNA): TGTGCCAGCAGCTTGTTCTCTACCAGTCAGGGGATCTATGGCTACACCTTC. This codes for CASSLFSTSQGIYGYTF.

The sample holds a few counts of this clone. The chain is built from TRBV7-7 and TRBJ2-1; 8 bases are a match to TRBD2. Looked up from germline, CDR1 is SSHAT and CDR2 is FNYEAQ (reference sequence). The J segment lost 3 bases and the V segment lost 2 bases, leaving 3 bases of the junction unmatched. This CDR3 has 15 residues. CDR3 protein: CASSLKAGGYNEQFF. CDR3 bases: TGTGCCAGCAGCTTAAAGGCGGGGGGCTACAATGAGCAGTTCTTC. The full variable domain, rest sourced from reference TRBV7-7 and TRBJ2-1, is GAGVSQSPRYKVTKRGQDVTLRCDPISSHATLYWYQQALGQGPEFLTYFNYEAQPDKSGLPSDRFSAERPEGSISTLTIQRTEQRDSAMYRCASSLKAGGYNEQFFGPGTRLTVL.

The chain links TRBV5-8 to TRBJ1-2, with D possibly TRBD1 on 5 matching bases. This CDR3 spans 14 amino acids. The V gene lost 0 bases and the J gene lost 2 bases, with 8 bases spanning the gap. CDR1 and CDR2 (germline): SGHTS, YDEGEE. The CDR3 nucleotides read TGTGCCAGCAGCTTGGGACAGATCAACTATGGCTACACCTTC. The encoded protein is CASSLGQINYGYTF.

CDR3 protein: CASSQAGQGVRFTGELFF. As DNA, the CDR3 is TGCGCCAGCAGCCAAGCGGGACAGGGGGTCCGGTTCACCGGGGAGCTGTTTTTT. This chain uses TRBV4-1 with TRBJ2-2; 11 nucleotides match TRBD1. There are 18 residues in the CDR3. The V segment lost 1 base and the J segment 4 bases; nucleotides outside the gene matches: 8. Germline CDR1 is MGHRA and CDR2 is YSYEKL.

The rearrangement uses TRBV27 and TRBJ1-4, with D uncertain. The CDR3 has 14 amino acids. Germline V lookup: CDR1 MNHEY, CDR2 SMNVEV (reference sequence). Between the trimmed V and J ends, which lost 6 bases and 5 bases, there was a span of 13 bases. The CDR3 nucleotides are TGTGCCAGCAGAACTGGGGAGAGGAATGAAAAACTGTTTTTT. Translation: CASRTGERNEKLFF.

This clone was recorded once. V gene TRBV7-3 combines with J gene TRBJ2-2, with D possibly being TRBD2 (6 bases). Germline V gene sequence: CDR1 SGHTA, CDR2 FQGTGA. The V and J ends lost 3 bases and 4 bases respectively, with 12 bases between them. The CDR3 has 15 amino acids. CDR3: CASSFYLEGTGELFF. CDR3 nucleotide sequence: TGTGCCAGCAGCTTCTATTTGGAGGGCACCGGGGAGCTGTTTTTT.

This chain links TRBV28 with TRBJ1-2, with D unclear. The V end lost 2 bases, the J end lost 5 bases, and 9 bases lay between the germline ends. The CDR3 loop spans 13 amino acids. Germline V lookup: CDR1 MDHEN, CDR2 SYDVKM. The CDR3 nucleotides are TGTGCCAGCAGTTTAAAGGGAGAGTATGGCTACACCTTC. Protein: CASSLKGEYGYTF.

This chain connects TRBV7-3 to TRBJ2-5; TRBD1 matches at 7 bases. The ends lost 4 bases at V and 5 bases at J; junction bases unmatched: 10. The CDR3 loop spans 15 amino acids. Germline values: CDR1 SGHTA, CDR2 FQGTGA. For the CDR3, the DNA is TGTGCCAGCAGCTCCGGACAGTTCAGGGGGGAGACCCAGTACTTC. As protein: CASSSGQFRGETQYF.

The chain has TRBV28 and TRBJ1-6, with 8 bases aligning to TRBD1. The V and J ends lost 8 bases and 10 bases, in that order; junction bases with no gene match: 7. CDR3 length: 13 residues. CDR1 is MDHEN, CDR2 SYDVKM, per germline. CDR3 DNA sequence: TGTGCCAGCCGGGGACAGGTCTCCTCACCCCTCCACTTT. Amino acid sequence: CASRGQVSSPLHF.

V gene TRBV10-1 combines with J gene TRBJ2-7; 9 nucleotides match TRBD2. Germline V gene data show CDR1 as WNHNN and CDR2 as SYGVQD (reference sequence). V lost 8 bases to trimming and J lost 4 bases; unmatched junction nucleotides: 3. CDR3 length equals 12 residues. The CDR3 sequence: CASSSGIYEQYF. CDR3 in DNA: TGCGCCAGCTCTAGCGGGATTTACGAGCAGTACTTC.

The chain recombines TRBV27 with TRBJ2-7; no reliable D call. The CDR3 extends over 14 amino acids. Per the germline V gene, CDR1 is MNHEY and CDR2 is SMNVEV (reference sequence). Between the trimmed V and J ends, which lost 0 bases and 0 bases, there was a span of 6 bases. CDR3 amino acids: CASSLSAVSYEQYF. CDR3 bases: TGTGCCAGCAGTTTATCCGCGGTCTCCTACGAGCAGTACTTC.